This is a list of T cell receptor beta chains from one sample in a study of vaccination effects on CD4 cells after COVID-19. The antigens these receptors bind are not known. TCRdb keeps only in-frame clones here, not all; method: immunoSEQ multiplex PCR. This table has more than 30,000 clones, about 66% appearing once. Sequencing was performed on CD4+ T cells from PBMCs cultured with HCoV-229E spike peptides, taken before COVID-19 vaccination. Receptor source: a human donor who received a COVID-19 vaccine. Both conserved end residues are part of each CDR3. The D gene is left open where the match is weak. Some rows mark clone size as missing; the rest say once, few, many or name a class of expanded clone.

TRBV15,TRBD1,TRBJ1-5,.,CATSRDRTGGAPQHF,TGTGCCACCAGCAGAGACCGGACAGGGGGCGCGCCCCAGCATTTT
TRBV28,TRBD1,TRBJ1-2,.,CASRADRVHGYTF,TGTGCCAGCAGGGCGGACAGGGTCCATGGCTACACCTTC
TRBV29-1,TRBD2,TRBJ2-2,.,CSVLDRTYSGRAPGELFF,TGCAGCGTTCTGGACCGGACATATAGCGGGAGGGCCCCCGGGGAGCTGTTTTTT
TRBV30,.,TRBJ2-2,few,CAWSNTGELFF,TGTGCCTGGAGTAACACCGGGGAGCTGTTTTTT
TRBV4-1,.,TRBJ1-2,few,CASSPGGGGYGYTF,TGCGCCAGCAGCCCCGGCGGAGGAGGCTATGGCTACACCTTC
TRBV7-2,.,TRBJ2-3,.,CASSILERWGTDTQYF,TGTGCCAGCAGTATTCTTGAGAGGTGGGGGACAGATACGCAGTATTTT
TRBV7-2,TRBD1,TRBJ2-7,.,CASSSRDRSYEQYF,TGTGCCAGCAGCTCCCGGGACAGGAGCTACGAGCAGTACTTC
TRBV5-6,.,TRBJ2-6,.,CASRLREPPRASGANVLTF,TGTGCCAGCAGGCTTAGGGAGCCGCCTCGAGCTTCTGGGGCCAACGTCCTGACTTTC
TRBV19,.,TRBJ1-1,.,CASSIRRGGANTEAFF,TGTGCCAGTAGTATACGGCGGGGGGGAGCTAACACTGAAGCTTTCTTT
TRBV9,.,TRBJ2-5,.,CASSVETQYF,TGTGCCAGCAGCGTAGAGACCCAGTACTTC
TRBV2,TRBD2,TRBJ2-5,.,CASSPEGLPVGAQYF,TGTGCCAGCAGTCCCGAGGGACTACCTGTGGGGGCCCAGTACTTC
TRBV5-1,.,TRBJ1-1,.,CASSLGPGNTEAFF,TGCGCCAGCAGCTTGGGACCAGGTAACACTGAAGCTTTCTTT
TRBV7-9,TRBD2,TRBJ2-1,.,CASSWGLAGGEQFF,TGTGCCAGCAGCTGGGGACTAGCGGGGGGGGAGCAGTTCTTC
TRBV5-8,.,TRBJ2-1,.,CASSSVLGPAKNEQFF,TGTGCCAGCTCCTCTGTTTTGGGGCCAGCTAAGAATGAGCAGTTCTTC
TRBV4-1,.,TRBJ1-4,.,CASSQRTEATRRDEKLFF,TGCGCCAGCAGCCAAAGGACAGAAGCCACCAGACGGGATGAAAAACTGTTTTTT
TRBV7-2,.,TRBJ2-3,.,CASSLKTGPPGADTQYF,TGTGCCAGCAGCCTTAAAACCGGGCCGCCGGGGGCAGATACGCAGTATTTT
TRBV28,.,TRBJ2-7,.,CASTGTPSYEQYF,TGTGCCAGCACCGGGACTCCCTCCTACGAGCAGTACTTC
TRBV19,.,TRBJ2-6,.,CASSVTVFSGANVLTF,TGTGCCAGTAGTGTCACAGTATTTTCTGGGGCCAACGTCCTGACTTTC
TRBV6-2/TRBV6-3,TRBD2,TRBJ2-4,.,CASSNGGSQYF,TGTGCCAGCAGCAACGGGGGGTCTCAGTACTTC
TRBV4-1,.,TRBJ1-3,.,CASSQVWLSGNTIYF,TGCGCCAGCAGCCAAGTATGGCTGTCTGGAAACACCATATATTTT
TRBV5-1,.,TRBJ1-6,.,CASSPQGSGSPLHF,TGCGCCAGCAGCCCACAGGGATCGGGTTCACCCCTCCACTTT
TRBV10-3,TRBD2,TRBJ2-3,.,CAISESQVLAGPDTQYF,TGTGCCATCAGTGAGTCCCAGGTACTAGCGGGACCAGATACGCAGTATTTT
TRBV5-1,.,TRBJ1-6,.,CASSSQGIGSPLHF,TGCGCCAGCAGCTCCCAGGGCATTGGTTCACCCCTCCACTTT
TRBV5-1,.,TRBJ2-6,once,CASSLEASSGANVLTF,TGCGCCAGCAGCTTGGAGGCAAGCTCTGGGGCCAACGTCCTGACTTTC
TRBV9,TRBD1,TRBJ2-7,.,CASSVTQGAREQYF,TGTGCCAGCAGCGTAACTCAGGGGGCGCGGGAGCAGTACTTC
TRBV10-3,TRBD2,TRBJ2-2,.,CAISVGREGTGELFF,TGTGCCATCAGTGTCGGCAGGGAGGGCACCGGGGAGCTGTTTTTT